This T cell receptor beta chain was identified in a study of neurological immune-mediated disorders. Overall study findings and caveats: The absence of shared CDR3 amino acid sequences among expanded clones across subjects suggests private repertoires in all groups.

The team produced cDNA through 5'RACE using 10-nucleotide random UMIs. Sequencing of 15-18 subjects in each run yielded over 170 million TCR-beta sequences. TCRdb analysed the 5' RACE reads with MiXCR anew, one entry per CDR3 protein. The table has roughly 67,000 distinct CDR3 sequences, 4.1% seen once. This clonotype was observed many times. Its antigen is not known. Germline V gene data show CDR1 as SGHRS and CDR2 as YFSETQ. Trimming shortened V by 0 bases and J by 2 bases, and 11 bases separated the two germline ends. The CDR3 loop spans 15 amino acids. This clonotype was sampled from a man between 45 and 60 years old with multiple sclerosis. The chain has TRBV5-1 and TRBJ1-1; D is unclear. The sequenced material came from PBMCs. The chain's CDR3 is CASSLATSANTEAFF. The CDR3, as DNA: TGCGCCAGCAGCTTGGCCACGTCCGCAAACACTGAAGCTTTCTTT.